These 27 T cell receptor beta chains originate from one sample sequenced in a study of T cell changes during pregnancy in multiple sclerosis (dated by TCRdb to about 2019). The method was the immunoSEQ multiplex PCR assay. As stored in TCRdb, this immuneACCESS dataset retains in-frame rearrangements with V and J assigned. A fraction of the clones does not appear; measured against another copy, unresolved V genes explain less than half of the discrepancy, and the remainder lacks a known reason. The sample contains about 29,000 clones, about 88% of them found a single time. Clones ranked in the top ten supply about 6.4% of the sample. The source material was CD8+ T cells from peripheral blood mononuclear cells, sampled after pregnancy. The source of these receptors is a female donor with multiple sclerosis, enrolled in a pregnancy study.

In this sample, this clone turned up once. The chain is built from TRBV18 and TRBJ1-5; D is possibly TRBD1 (5 bases). Trimming took 6 bases from V and 0 from J, leaving 12 bases between them. The length of the CDR3 is 15 residues. Germline V lookup: CDR1 KGHSH, CDR2 LQKENI. In nucleotides, the CDR3 is TGTGCCAGCTCGCTGACAGAGGATAGCAATCAGCCCCAGCATTTT. Its translation: CASSLTEDSNQPQHF. Together with reference TRBV18 and TRBJ1-5, the CDR3 gives the full variable domain: NAGVMQNPRHLVRRRGQEARLRCSPMKGHSHVYWYRQLPEEGLKFMVYLQKENIIDESGMPKERFSAEFPKEGPSILRIQQVVRGDSAAYFCASSLTEDSNQPQHFGDGTRLSIL.

J is TRBJ1-1 and V is TRBV4-3, with D possibly TRBD1 on 6 matching bases. The V end was cut by 0 bases, the J end by 0 bases, with 11 bases between. The CDR3 loop spans 16 amino acids. Germline V gives CDR1 LGHNA, CDR2 YSLEER. The CDR3 DNA reads TGCGCCAGCAGCCAAGACCCGACAGGCGTGAACACTGAAGCTTTCTTT. This gives the protein CASSQDPTGVNTEAFF.

The chain has TRBV29-1 and TRBJ2-1; TRBD2 matches at 8 bases. CDR1 and CDR2 from the germline V gene are SQVTM and ANQGSEA. The J segment lost 0 bases and the V segment lost 5 bases, leaving 3 bases of the junction unmatched. The CDR3 extends over 14 amino acids. In DNA, the CDR3 is TGCAGCGTTATAGCGGGGAGCTCCTACAATGAGCAGTTCTTC. It translates to CSVIAGSSYNEQFF.

The rearrangement uses TRBV6-1 and TRBJ2-7; the match to TRBD2 covers 14 bases. Trimming at V came to 10 bases and at J to 2 bases, leaving 4 bases not matched to a gene. Germline CDR1 reads MNHNS; CDR2 reads SASEGT. CDR3 length: 14 amino acids. Here the CDR3 reads CATLGLAGAYEQYF. In nucleotides, the CDR3 is TGTGCCACCTTGGGACTAGCGGGAGCCTACGAGCAGTACTTC.

The V and J genes are TRBV6-5 and TRBJ2-2; 8 positions match TRBD2. V was pared by 4 bases and J by 4 bases, with 2 bases of the junction left unmatched. There are 14 residues in the CDR3. The germline V gene has CDR1 MNHEY and CDR2 SVGAGI. The CDR3 nucleotides read TGTGCCAGCAGTTGGAGCGGGGGCACCGGGGAGCTGTTTTTT. This gives the protein CASSWSGGTGELFF.

The rearrangement links TRBV4-2 to TRBJ2-1; 9 nucleotides agree with TRBD2. Per the germline V gene, CDR1 is LGHNA and CDR2 is YNFKEQ. The V gene end was trimmed by 7 bases and the J gene end by 7 bases; junction bases not matched to a gene: 8. This CDR3 has 14 residues. CDR3 sequence (DNA): TGTGCCAGCAACGCGGGAGGGAACGCGAATGAGCAGTTCTTC. Its translation: CASNAGGNANEQFF.

The chain joins TRBV4-1 to TRBJ2-7; 8 nucleotides line up with TRBD1. Germline assignment: CDR1 MGHRA and CDR2 YSYEKL. The CDR3 length is 13 residues. V shed 4 bases, J shed 2 bases, and the junction held 1 base outside the gene matches. This CDR3 is CASSPGQAYEQYF. CDR3 nucleotides: TGCGCCAGCAGCCCGGGACAGGCCTACGAGCAGTACTTC.

This clone was picked up a small number of times. The DNA of the CDR3 is TGTGCCAGCAGGGAGGGACAGGGGGTCGATGAGCAGTTCTTC. It yields the protein CASREGQGVDEQFF. The V call is TRBV6-4, the J call TRBJ2-1; 11 bases are shared with TRBD1. J lost 8 bases, V lost 6 bases, and 6 bases had no gene match. Per the germline V gene, CDR1 is MRHNA and CDR2 is SNTAGT. The CDR3 length is 14 residues.

The chain has TRBV7-9 and TRBJ2-7, with TRBD2 identical over 11 bases. This CDR3 comprises 14 residues. Trimming removed 4 bases from V and 3 bases from J; junction bases left unmatched: 2. From germline, CDR1 is SEHNR and CDR2 FQNEAQ (reference sequence). The CDR3 reads CASSSGLAVYEQYF. CDR3 DNA sequence: TGTGCCAGCAGCTCGGGACTAGCGGTCTACGAGCAGTACTTC.

V and J are TRBV7-2 and TRBJ2-3; D gene unclear. This CDR3 region has 14 residues. Trimming cost V 1 base and J 5 bases, with 10 bases left between them. Germline assignment: CDR1 SGHTA and CDR2 FQGNSA. The CDR3 sequence is CASSLDPALDTQYF. The CDR3 nucleotides are TGTGCCAGCAGCTTAGATCCAGCGTTAGATACGCAGTATTTT.

By sample share, this clone is medium-sized (0.01 to 0.1%). The chain has TRBV6-4 and TRBJ2-3, with 10 bases lining up with TRBD2. Germline lookup yields CDR1 MRHNA and CDR2 SNTAGT. The CDR3 length is 15 residues. Losses at the gene ends were 1 base for V and 3 bases for J; bases not matched to a gene: 1. CDR3 residues: CASSDLGLATDTQYF. CDR3 DNA sequence: TGTGCCAGCAGTGACTTGGGACTAGCGACAGATACGCAGTATTTT.

V is TRBV7-3 and J is TRBJ2-2; D is perhaps TRBD1 (6 bases). V was cut by 4 bases and J by 1 base, with 10 bases left in between. The V gene's germline CDR1 is SGHTA and CDR2 FQGTGA. The CDR3 totals 15 residues. The CDR3 coding sequence is TGTGCCAGCAGCTCGAACAGGGAGAACACCGGGGAGCTGTTTTTT. Translation: CASSSNRENTGELFF.

V usage is TRBV27 and J usage is TRBJ2-7; 9 nucleotides match TRBD1. The CDR3 runs to 14 residues. V was clipped by 8 bases and J by 1 base; unmatched bases: 6. Per germline, CDR1 MNHEY and CDR2 SMNVEV (reference sequence). DNA for the CDR3: TGTGCCAGCGGCCACGGACAGGGGTCCTACGAGCAGTACTTC. Its translation is CASGHGQGSYEQYF.

V usage is TRBV18 and J usage is TRBJ1-2; 8 bases match TRBD1. V was clipped by 2 bases and J by 8 bases; unmatched bases: 7. CDR3 size: 14 residues. Per the germline V gene, CDR1 is KGHSH and CDR2 is LQKENI. The CDR3 bases are TGTGCCAGCTCACCAGTATCAGGACAGGGAGGCTACACCTTC. Residues: CASSPVSGQGGYTF.

The CDR3 loop reads CAISGTVGSYEQYF. As DNA, the CDR3 is TGTGCCATCAGCGGGACAGTGGGTTCCTACGAGCAGTACTTC. The chain is built from TRBV10-3 and TRBJ2-7; TRBD1 matches at 7 bases. The germline V gene encodes CDR1 ENHRY and CDR2 SYGVKD. The junction had 6 bases not matched to a gene; V was cut back by 6 bases and J by 1 base. The CDR3 totals 14 residues.

The chain employs TRBV5-1 and TRBJ2-1, with 10 positions matching TRBD1. Trimming at V came to 2 bases and at J to 8 bases, leaving 10 bases not matched to a gene. Germline CDR1 and CDR2: SGHRS and YFSETQ. This CDR3 is built from 16 residues. The CDR3, as DNA: TGCGCCAGCAGCTTTGAGACAGGGGGCTCGGGCGATGAGCAGTTCTTC. Residues: CASSFETGGSGDEQFF.

This sequence joins TRBV2 and TRBJ1-3; 9 nucleotides line up with TRBD1. The CDR3 loop spans 15 amino acids. Trimming cost V 1 base and J 4 bases; bases outside gene matches: 2. Germline V gene lookup returns CDR1 SNHLY and CDR2 FYNNEI. CDR3: CASSEDRGQGNTIYF. CDR3 nucleotide sequence: TGTGCCAGCAGTGAAGACAGGGGGCAAGGAAACACCATATATTTT. The full variable domain, with the rest looked up from reference TRBV2 and TRBJ1-3, is EPEVTQTPSHQVTQMGQEVILRCVPISNHLYFYWYRQILGQKVEFLVSFYNNEISEKSEIFDDQFSVERPDGSNFTLKIRSTKLEDSAMYFCASSEDRGQGNTIYFGEGSWLTVV.

The V gene is TRBV19, the J gene TRBJ2-7; 11 bases agree with TRBD2. The CDR3 totals 17 residues. Germline V lookup: CDR1 LNHDA, CDR2 SQIVND (reference sequence). The V and J ends lost 2 bases and 2 bases, in that order; junction bases with no gene match: 8. CDR3 coding DNA: TGTGCCAGTAGTATACTTACTAGCGGGGGAAACACCTACGAGCAGTACTTC. Protein sequence: CASSILTSGGNTYEQYF.

V is TRBV2 and J is TRBJ2-5; no clear D. The V gene's germline CDR1 is SNHLY and CDR2 FYNNEI. The CDR3 has 14 amino acids. V lost 1 base and J 3 bases, leaving 9 bases between the germline ends. The CDR3 bases are TGTGCCAGCAGTGAAGATCCAGGCGAAGAGACCCAGTACTTC. Its translation: CASSEDPGEETQYF. Complete variable domain (other parts from reference TRBV2 and TRBJ2-5): EPEVTQTPSHQVTQMGQEVILRCVPISNHLYFYWYRQILGQKVEFLVSFYNNEISEKSEIFDDQFSVERPDGSNFTLKIRSTKLEDSAMYFCASSEDPGEETQYFGPGTRLLVL.

The chain combines TRBV19 with TRBJ2-2; possibly TRBD2 for D (6 bases). V lost 10 bases and J 4 bases, leaving 13 bases between the germline ends. Germline-derived CDR1 and CDR2 are LNHDA and SQIVND (reference sequence). The CDR3 loop spans 13 amino acids. The CDR3 sequence is CATRVAATGELFF. CDR3 sequence (DNA): TGTGCCACCAGAGTAGCGGCCACCGGGGAGCTGTTTTTT.

The V gene is TRBV29-1, the J gene TRBJ2-3, with a tentative D call TRBD1 (6 bases). Germline-derived CDR1 and CDR2 are SQVTM and ANQGSEA. Between the trimmed V and J ends, which lost 7 bases and 4 bases, there was a span of 15 bases. CDR3 length: 13 residues. The CDR3: CSATGFGPDTQYF. DNA of the CDR3: TGCAGCGCTACAGGGTTTGGACCAGATACGCAGTATTTT.

The rearrangement joins TRBV27 to TRBJ2-7; 8 bases are shared with TRBD1. This CDR3 has 12 amino acids. Germline CDR1 is MNHEY and CDR2 is SMNVEV (reference sequence). Trimming took 9 bases from V and 2 from J; bases not matched to a gene: 3. For the CDR3, the DNA is TGTGCCAGTAGGGACAGGACCTACGAGCAGTACTTC. Translated: CASRDRTYEQYF.

The genes are TRBV11-3 and TRBJ2-1; 10 nucleotides line up with TRBD2. Per germline, CDR1 SGHNT and CDR2 YENEEA. The V and J ends lost 3 bases and 7 bases, in that order; junction bases with no gene match: 6. This CDR3 region has 15 residues. Here the CDR3 DNA reads TGTGCCAGCAGCTTCAGACTAGCGGGTGGTAATGAGCAGTTCTTC. It codes for CASSFRLAGGNEQFF.

The table lists this clone with a few counts. CDR3 in amino acids: CATSHNPGQGFRQPQHF. CDR3 in DNA: TGTGCCACCAGTCATAACCCGGGACAGGGGTTTAGACAGCCCCAGCATTTT. The V call is TRBV15, the J call TRBJ1-5; 10 bases are a match to TRBD1. Germline CDR1 LNHNV, CDR2 YYDKDF (reference sequence). V was clipped by 6 bases and J by 7 bases; unmatched bases: 15. The CDR3 is 17 amino acids.

J is TRBJ1-2 and V is TRBV29-1, with a possible D match to TRBD1 (5 bases). The germline V gene has CDR1 SQVTM and CDR2 ANQGSEA. The CDR3 totals 13 residues. V was trimmed by 0 bases and J by 8 bases, leaving 13 bases between them. The CDR3 protein is CSVEDQGLRGYTF. CDR3 sequence (DNA): TGCAGCGTTGAAGATCAGGGTCTGCGGGGCTACACCTTC.

This rearrangement joins TRBV21-1 to TRBJ2-2; the D call of TRBD2 is as the table states it, not checked on the DNA. TRBV21-1 is a pseudogene segment. CDR3 length: 19 residues. The CDR3 nucleotides read TGTGCCAGCAGCAAAGGGGGGACTAGCGGGTGTCTGGACACCGGGGAGCTGTTTTTT. This encodes CASSKGGTSGCLDTGELFF.

The gene calls are TRBV5-6 and TRBJ2-4; D gene ambiguous. CDR3 length: 13 amino acids. Germline assignment: CDR1 SGHDT and CDR2 YYEEEE. The V end lost 2 bases, the J end lost 0 bases, and 3 bases lay between the germline ends. The CDR3 region is CASSFVAKNIQYF. DNA of the CDR3: TGTGCCAGCAGCTTCGTAGCCAAAAACATTCAGTACTTC.